A single sample is the source of the 30 T cell receptor beta chains below, sequenced in a study of T cell responses to AZD1222 COVID-19 vaccine. Measured with immunoSEQ multiplex PCR; TCRdb has only the in-frame clones, and not every one. Found here are about 60,000 clones, about 83% of them singletons; the top ten hold more than 3%. Sequencing used peripheral blood, obtained 28 days after the second AZD1222 dose. Source of these receptors: an adult who received the AZD1222 COVID-19 vaccine.

The gene calls are TRBV10-3 and TRBJ1-2; maybe TRBD1 (5 bases). V lost 7 bases, J lost 8 bases, and 20 bases lay in between. Germline CDR1 is ENHRY and CDR2 is SYGVKD. This CDR3 contains 14 residues. CDR3 amino acids: CAIMGDLGLGGYTF. In DNA, the CDR3 is TGTGCCATCATGGGGGACCTCGGCCTTGGGGGCTACACCTTC.

The chain has TRBV6-5 and TRBJ1-2; D not resolved. The CDR3 consists of 13 residues. The V end lost 0 bases, the J end lost 4 bases, and 6 bases lay between the germline ends. Germline V lookup: CDR1 MNHEY, CDR2 SVGAGI. CDR3 DNA sequence: TGTGCCAGCAGTTACTCCGGCAGCTATGGCTACACCTTC. This translates into CASSYSGSYGYTF.

The rearrangement uses TRBV3-1 (or the pseudogene TRBV3-2) and TRBJ1-1; TRBD1 matches at 11 bases. Looked up from germline, CDR1 is LGHDT and CDR2 is YNNKEL (reference sequence). V trimming: 6 bases; J trimming: 3 bases; junction bases outside the gene matches: 9. The CDR3 length is 16 residues. The CDR3 reads CASSRTGGASDTEAFF. DNA of the CDR3: TGTGCCAGCAGTCGGACAGGGGGCGCCTCGGACACTGAAGCTTTCTTT.

J is TRBJ2-2 and V is TRBV9; 11 bases are shared with TRBD1. The V segment lost 4 bases and the J segment 3 bases; nucleotides outside the gene matches: 5. The CDR3 extends over 16 amino acids. The germline CDR1 and CDR2 sequences are SGDLS and YYNGEE. The DNA for the CDR3 is TGTGCCAGCAGCCTAGGACAGGGGGCGGACACCGGGGAGCTGTTTTTT. The encoded protein is CASSLGQGADTGELFF. Supplemented by reference TRBV9 and TRBJ2-2, the full variable domain reads DSGVTQTPKHLITATGQRVTLRCSPRSGDLSVYWYQQSLDQGLQFLIQYYNGEERAKGNILERFSAQQFPDLHSELNLSSLELGDSALYFCASSLGQGADTGELFFGEGSRLTVL.

This chain connects TRBV12-5 to TRBJ2-2; D could derive from TRBD1 or TRBD2 (6 bases each). From germline, CDR1 is LGHNT and CDR2 FRNRAP. The V gene lost 5 bases and the J gene lost 5 bases, with 21 bases spanning the gap. CDR3 length equals 17 residues. The CDR3 is CASGKARGAYGTGELFF. The CDR3 DNA reads as TGTGCTAGTGGTAAAGCGAGGGGGGCATATGGGACCGGGGAGCTGTTTTTT. The full variable domain, its missing parts supplied by reference TRBV12-5 and TRBJ2-2, is DARVTQTPRHKVTEMGQEVTMRCQPILGHNTVFWYRQTMMQGLELLAYFRNRAPLDDSGMPKDRFSAEMPDATLATLKIQPSEPRDSAVYFCASGKARGAYGTGELFFGEGSRLTVL.

This sequence joins TRBV7-9 and TRBJ2-2; 8 positions agree with TRBD1. V gave up 6 bases and J gave up 6 bases; unmatched junction bases: 9. Germline lookup yields CDR1 SEHNR and CDR2 FQNEAQ (reference sequence). The CDR3 is 15 residues long. CDR3 coding DNA: TGTGCCAGCAGTTTCGACAGGGGATCCTCCGGGGAGCTGTTTTTT. As protein: CASSFDRGSSGELFF.

This clone came up a few times. This chain uses TRBV6-1 with TRBJ2-7, with 11 bases fitting TRBD2. V was pared by 1 base and J by 2 bases, with 10 bases of the junction left unmatched. The V gene's germline CDR1 is MNHNS and CDR2 SASEGT. This CDR3 is built from 18 residues. The CDR3 region is CASSEGPSGGTSPYEQYF. CDR3 bases: TGTGCCAGCAGTGAAGGACCTAGCGGGGGGACGAGCCCCTACGAGCAGTACTTC.

The chain recombines TRBV11-2 with TRBJ2-1, with 11 bases matching TRBD2. The CDR3 extends over 16 amino acids. V was pared by 2 bases and J by 7 bases, with 7 bases of the junction left unmatched. CDR1 is SGHAT and CDR2 is FQNNGV in the germline V gene. The CDR3 protein is CASSLLIAGGRNEQFF. The CDR3 DNA is TGTGCCAGCAGCTTACTGATAGCGGGGGGGCGAAATGAGCAGTTCTTC.

CDR3 region: CASSLGVGGPGELFF. The CDR3 nucleotides read TGTGCCAGCAGCTTAGGTGTAGGGGGCCCCGGGGAGCTGTTTTTT. The genes are TRBV7-6 and TRBJ2-2, with 7 bases identical to TRBD1. From germline, CDR1 is SGHVS and CDR2 FNYEAQ. V dropped 1 base and J dropped 6; count of bases not matched to a gene: 5. This CDR3 spans 15 amino acids.

The chain joins TRBV27 to TRBJ2-2, with 9 bases lining up with TRBD1. CDR1 is MNHEY, CDR2 SMNVEV, per germline (reference sequence). This CDR3 has 13 residues. J was trimmed by 6 bases and V by 5 bases; bases with no gene match: 1. In nucleotides, the CDR3 is TGTGCCAGCAGTACAGGGGGCCCCGGGGAGCTGTTTTTT. Protein: CASSTGGPGELFF.

V and J are TRBV4-2 and TRBJ2-1, with D perhaps assigned TRBD1 or TRBD2 (6 bases each). Germline assignment: CDR1 LGHNA and CDR2 YNFKEQ. V was clipped by 4 bases and J by 5 bases, with 12 bases between them. The CDR3 sequence is 14 residues long. This chain's CDR3 is CASSPYGGHNEQFF. The CDR3 DNA follows: TGTGCCAGCAGCCCTTATGGGGGGCACAATGAGCAGTTCTTC.

This clone showed up just a few times. V gene TRBV19 combines with J gene TRBJ1-1; D is unresolved. Per the germline V gene, CDR1 is LNHDA and CDR2 is SQIVND (reference sequence). The length of the CDR3 is 14 residues. V gave up 1 base and J gave up 4 bases, with 10 bases separating them. In DNA, the CDR3 is TGTGCCAGTAGTATAGGGAGGGCAACCACTGAAGCTTTCTTT. It specifies CASSIGRATTEAFF. The full variable domain, with the rest looked up from reference TRBV19 and TRBJ1-1, is DGGITQSPKYLFRKEGQNVTLSCEQNLNHDAMYWYRQDPGQGLRLIYYSQIVNDFQKGDIAEGYSVSREKKESFPLTVTSAQKNPTAFYLCASSIGRATTEAFFGQGTRLTVV.

CDR3 DNA: TGTGCCAGCATACAGGAATACTTCTACGAGCAGTACTTC. Its translation: CASIQEYFYEQYF. The V gene is TRBV2, the J gene TRBJ2-7; D may be TRBD1 (5 bases). This CDR3 spans 13 amino acids. The V end lost 7 bases, the J end lost 3 bases, and 13 bases lay between the germline ends. Germline assignment: CDR1 SNHLY and CDR2 FYNNEI.

The chain has TRBV7-7 and TRBJ2-6; possible D gene TRBD2, 5 bases. V dropped 3 bases and J dropped 2 bases, with 8 bases sitting between them. The length of the CDR3 is 15 residues. CDR1 and CDR2 from the germline V gene are SSHAT and FNYEAQ (reference sequence). The CDR3 loop is CASSFSGAGANVLTF. The CDR3 nucleotides are TGTGCCAGCAGCTTCAGCGGAGCTGGGGCCAACGTCCTGACTTTC.

This chain links TRBV7-2 with TRBJ2-1; 11 bases line up with TRBD2. V lost 5 bases and J lost 4; bases outside the gene matches: 4. Germline CDR1 is SGHTA and CDR2 is FQGNSA. The CDR3 totals 15 residues. CDR3 coding DNA: TGTGCCAGCAGCACCGGGACTAGCGGTTACAATGAGCAGTTCTTC. The encoded protein is CASSTGTSGYNEQFF. The whole variable domain, remainder taken from reference TRBV7-2 and TRBJ2-1, is GAGVSQSPSNKVTEKGKDVELRCDPISGHTALYWYRQSLGQGLEFLIYFQGNSAPDKSGLPSDRFSAERTGGSVSTLTIQRTQQEDSAVYLCASSTGTSGYNEQFFGPGTRLTVL.

This chain uses TRBV6-5 with TRBJ1-6; 7 bases agree with TRBD1. V was clipped by 5 bases and J by 6 bases; unmatched bases: 4. The germline CDR1 and CDR2 sequences are MNHEY and SVGAGI. The CDR3 is 14 residues long. CDR3 nucleotide sequence: TGTGCCAGCAGTAGGGACAGCAGTAATTCACCCCTCCACTTT. Translation gives CASSRDSSNSPLHF.

The chain couples TRBV6-6 to TRBJ1-1, with D hard to call. V shed 7 bases and J shed 5 bases, with 14 bases lying between them. This CDR3 contains 13 residues. The V gene's germline CDR1 is MNHNY and CDR2 SVGAGI (reference sequence). CDR3 nucleotide sequence: TGTGCCAGCACGGACGCCGGTGTAACTGAAGCTTTCTTT. This encodes CASTDAGVTEAFF.

The rearrangement joins TRBV2 to TRBJ1-6; 11 bases align to TRBD1. The germline gives CDR1 SNHLY, CDR2 FYNNEI. After removal of 6 bases from V and 6 bases from J, the junction contained 7 bases not matched to a gene. This CDR3 has 16 amino acids. The CDR3 here is CASRSGQGAPNSPLHF. In DNA, the CDR3 is TGTGCCAGCAGGAGCGGACAGGGGGCCCCTAATTCACCCCTCCACTTT.

The rearrangement links TRBV6-5 to TRBJ1-1; no clear D gene. CDR1 is MNHEY and CDR2 is SVGAGI in the germline V gene. CDR3 length: 15 amino acids. V was trimmed by 0 bases and J by 1 base, leaving 9 bases between them. CDR3 sequence reads: CASSYSMGGNTEAFF. CDR3 DNA sequence: TGTGCCAGCAGTTACTCGATGGGAGGGAACACTGAAGCTTTCTTT.

V gene TRBV6-5 combines with J gene TRBJ1-2; a weak D match, TRBD1 (6 bases). Trimming removed 2 bases at V and 7 bases at J, with 11 bases between. The CDR3 is made up of 13 amino acids. The germline CDR1 and CDR2 sequences are MNHEY and SVGAGI. The CDR3 DNA reads as TGTGCCAGCAGTTACGGCAGGGGCCGTGGCTACACCTTC. Translated: CASSYGRGRGYTF.

The V and J genes are TRBV11-1 and TRBJ1-2; D gene uncertain. The V gene's germline CDR1 is SGHAT and CDR2 FQDESV (reference sequence). The CDR3 runs to 14 residues. V was shortened by 5 bases and J by 4 bases, with 14 bases between the two germline ends. CDR3 in amino acids: CASSPPGRVYGYTF. For the CDR3, the DNA is TGTGCCAGCAGCCCACCCGGACGAGTCTATGGCTACACCTTC.

This clone came up a few times. The V gene is TRBV6-5, the J gene TRBJ2-7; TRBD1 matches at 9 bases. Germline assignment: CDR1 MNHEY and CDR2 SVGAGI. The CDR3 covers 16 residues. The V gene end was trimmed by 2 bases and the J gene end by 4 bases; junction bases not matched to a gene: 9. The CDR3 loop reads CASSYLPGQGVYEQYF. The CDR3 DNA reads TGTGCCAGCAGTTACCTTCCGGGACAGGGTGTATACGAGCAGTACTTC.

The chain recombines TRBV9 with TRBJ2-5; TRBD2 matches at 8 bases. The length of the CDR3 is 15 residues. V shed 1 base, J shed 5 bases, and the junction held 7 bases outside the gene matches. CDR1 and CDR2 (germline): SGDLS, YYNGEE. The CDR3 DNA is TGTGCCAGCAGCGTATTCAGCGGGGGAGGGGAGACCCAGTACTTC. Translation: CASSVFSGGGETQYF. The full variable domain, with the rest looked up from reference TRBV9 and TRBJ2-5, is DSGVTQTPKHLITATGQRVTLRCSPRSGDLSVYWYQQSLDQGLQFLIQYYNGEERAKGNILERFSAQQFPDLHSELNLSSLELGDSALYFCASSVFSGGGETQYFGPGTRLLVL.

There are a few counts of this clone. For the CDR3, the DNA is TGTGCCACCAGTACTGGCACCGGGGAGCTGTTTTTT. Protein product: CATSTGTGELFF. This sequence joins TRBV24-1 and TRBJ2-2, with D uncertain. Trimming left V 6 bases short and J 4 bases short, with 5 bases between. Germline V lookup: CDR1 KGHDR, CDR2 SFDVKD. This CDR3 comprises 12 residues.

V usage is TRBV5-1 and J usage is TRBJ1-1; possibly TRBD1 for D (6 bases). The CDR3 contains 15 residues. The germline CDR1 and CDR2 sequences are SGHRS and YFSETQ. The V end was cut by 3 bases, the J end by 5 bases, with 17 bases between. CDR3 sequence reads: CASSSAGARGTEAFF. The CDR3 DNA sequence: TGCGCCAGCAGCTCCGCGGGGGCGCGAGGGACTGAAGCTTTCTTT.

A single count supports this clone. The rearrangement joins TRBV2 to TRBJ2-5, with D possibly TRBD2 on 6 matching bases. This CDR3 has 15 residues. Deletions cut 0 bases from V and 1 base from J, with 9 bases between. Germline loops: CDR1 SNHLY, CDR2 FYNNEI. The CDR3 bases are TGTGCCAGCAGTGAAGCGCCGACTAGCCAAGAGACCCAGTACTTC. Translated: CASSEAPTSQETQYF. The full variable domain, in which reference TRBV2 and TRBJ2-5 provide the parts outside the CDR3, is EPEVTQTPSHQVTQMGQEVILRCVPISNHLYFYWYRQILGQKVEFLVSFYNNEISEKSEIFDDQFSVERPDGSNFTLKIRSTKLEDSAMYFCASSEAPTSQETQYFGPGTRLLVL.

This chain's CDR3 is CASSTPGQASTNEKLFF. In nucleotides, the CDR3 is TGTGCCAGTAGTACCCCGGGACAGGCCTCAACTAATGAAAAACTGTTTTTT. The chain couples TRBV19 to TRBJ1-4; 8 bases are shared with TRBD1. Germline CDR1 is LNHDA and CDR2 is SQIVND (reference sequence). CDR3 length equals 17 residues. After removal of 4 bases from V and 0 bases from J, the junction contained 7 bases not matched to a gene.

The rearrangement uses TRBV6-6 and TRBJ1-3; possibly TRBD1 for D (6 bases). The CDR3 has 14 amino acids. V was trimmed by 6 bases and J by 4 bases, leaving 13 bases between them. From germline, CDR1 is MNHNY and CDR2 SVGAGI (reference sequence). The DNA for the CDR3 is TGTGCCAGCAGCTACGGGACATCCGGAAACACCATATATTTT. This encodes CASSYGTSGNTIYF.

The chain couples TRBV9 to TRBJ2-2, with TRBD1 matching 7 bases. Germline CDR1 reads SGDLS; CDR2 reads YYNGEE. J gave up 7 bases and V 5 bases, and 5 bases lay outside the gene matches. The CDR3 spans 13 residues. The chain's CDR3 is CASRGQGVGELFF. The CDR3 nucleotides are TGTGCCAGCAGAGGGCAGGGGGTCGGGGAGCTGTTTTTT.

This clone was counted between two and nine times. The chain joins TRBV6-5 to TRBJ1-1; D remains unclear. The germline V gene has CDR1 MNHEY and CDR2 SVGAGI. V lost 8 bases, J lost 5 bases, and 15 bases lay in between. The CDR3 has 13 amino acids. The CDR3 is CASLRSTQTEAFF. CDR3 nucleotide sequence: TGTGCCAGCCTCCGGTCTACACAGACTGAAGCTTTCTTT.